A selection of T cell receptor beta chains follows, all from one sample in a study of cytomegalovirus exposure and HLA in healthy donors. Profiled with immunoSEQ multiplex PCR; TCRdb holds only in-frame clones, not every one. The sample consists of roughly 100,000 clones, 70% to 85% of them appearing once. Sequenced material: PBMCs. The receptors shown here come from a woman under 30 in good health and CMV-seropositive. CDR3s include the opening cysteine and the closing phenylalanine or tryptophan. D genes are given only for firm matches. Clone size appears in some rows only: once, few, many, or a class for an expanded clone.

j_call: TRBJ2-5; clone_size: NA; d_call: TRBD2; v_call: TRBV7-3; cdr3_length: 15; cdr3_nt: TGTGCCAGCAGCCTGGGACTAGCGGGAGGGGAGACCCAGTACTTC; cdr3_aa: CASSLGLAGGETQYF
j_call: TRBJ1-5; clone_size: NA; d_call: NA; v_call: TRBV2; cdr3_length: 14; cdr3_nt: TGTGCCAGCAGTGAACGGACAGTAAATCAGCCCCAGCATTTT; cdr3_aa: CASSERTVNQPQHF
j_call: TRBJ2-1; clone_size: NA; d_call: NA; v_call: TRBV15; cdr3_length: 13; cdr3_nt: TGTGCCACCAGCCATTTACAGTACACTGAGCAGTTCTTC; cdr3_aa: CATSHLQYTEQFF
j_call: TRBJ2-2; clone_size: NA; d_call: NA; v_call: TRBV10-3; cdr3_length: 14; cdr3_nt: TGTGCCATCAGTCGGGACTTCAACACCGGGGAGCTGTTTTTT; cdr3_aa: CAISRDFNTGELFF
j_call: TRBJ2-5; clone_size: NA; d_call: TRBD2; v_call: TRBV7-2; cdr3_length: 15; cdr3_nt: TGTGCCAGCAGCCCCTTGGCGGGAGGGCAGGAGACCCAGTACTTC; cdr3_aa: CASSPLAGGQETQYF
j_call: TRBJ2-2; clone_size: few; d_call: TRBD2; v_call: TRBV13; cdr3_length: 14; cdr3_nt: TGTGCCAGCAGACCAGCGGGAGGGGCTGTGGAGCTGTTTTTT; cdr3_aa: CASRPAGGAVELFF
j_call: TRBJ2-1; clone_size: NA; d_call: TRBD2; v_call: TRBV4-1; cdr3_length: 16; cdr3_nt: TGCGCCAGCAGCCACACTAGCGGGAGGGTGTTCACTGAGCAGTTCTTC; cdr3_aa: CASSHTSGRVFTEQFF
j_call: TRBJ1-1; clone_size: few; d_call: NA; v_call: TRBV28; cdr3_length: 15; cdr3_nt: TGTGCCAGCAGTTCCTTGACAGATTCGAACACTGAAGCTTTCTTT; cdr3_aa: CASSSLTDSNTEAFF
j_call: TRBJ2-3; clone_size: NA; d_call: NA; v_call: TRBV7-2; cdr3_length: 16; cdr3_nt: TGTGCCAGCAGCTTCCTCCGCCCAGTCCCCACAGATACGCAGTATTTT; cdr3_aa: CASSFLRPVPTDTQYF
j_call: TRBJ2-7; clone_size: NA; d_call: TRBD1; v_call: TRBV18; cdr3_length: 15; cdr3_nt: TGTGCCAGCTCACCTACCACCGGGACAGGGGTGGGGCAGTACTTC; cdr3_aa: CASSPTTGTGVGQYF
j_call: TRBJ2-1; clone_size: NA; d_call: NA; v_call: TRBV5-1; cdr3_length: 14; cdr3_nt: TGCGCCAGCAGCAGCCAGGGCACGGACAATGAGCAGTTCTTC; cdr3_aa: CASSSQGTDNEQFF
j_call: TRBJ2-2; clone_size: NA; d_call: NA; v_call: TRBV6-1; cdr3_length: 12; cdr3_nt: TGTGCCAGCAGTATAGTGGTCGGGGAGCTGTTTTTT; cdr3_aa: CASSIVVGELFF
j_call: TRBJ2-7; clone_size: NA; d_call: NA; v_call: TRBV27; cdr3_length: 13; cdr3_nt: TGTGCCAGCGGCGGGGCAGAAGACTCCGAGCAGTACTTC; cdr3_aa: CASGGAEDSEQYF
j_call: TRBJ2-5; clone_size: NA; d_call: NA; v_call: TRBV5-1; cdr3_length: 14; cdr3_nt: TGCGCCAGCAGCTTGGCCGCTAGCGTGAGGGAGCAGTACTTC; cdr3_aa: CASSLAASVREQYF
j_call: TRBJ2-7; clone_size: NA; d_call: NA; v_call: TRBV19; cdr3_length: 14; cdr3_nt: TGTGCCAGTAGCCGAGGACAACGGGCGAACGAGCAGTACTTC; cdr3_aa: CASSRGQRANEQYF
j_call: TRBJ2-7; clone_size: NA; d_call: TRBD2; v_call: TRBV7-6; cdr3_length: 15; cdr3_nt: TGTGCCAGCAGCCCAATAGCGGGAGGGGATTACGAGCAGTACTTC; cdr3_aa: CASSPIAGGDYEQYF
j_call: TRBJ2-5; clone_size: NA; d_call: TRBD2; v_call: TRBV7-8; cdr3_length: 17; cdr3_nt: TGTGCCAGCAGCTCAACTACTAGCGGGAGTTGGGGAGAGACCCAGTACTTC; cdr3_aa: CASSSTTSGSWGETQYF
j_call: TRBJ2-2; clone_size: NA; d_call: TRBD2; v_call: TRBV18; cdr3_length: 18; cdr3_nt: TGTGCCAGCTCACCACCTAGGGGGGGACTAGCGACCCCCGGGGAGCTGTTTTTT; cdr3_aa: CASSPPRGGLATPGELFF
j_call: TRBJ2-3; clone_size: NA; d_call: NA; v_call: TRBV7-3; cdr3_length: 16; cdr3_nt: TGTGCCAGCAGCTTGGGGCAGCTACAACCCGCAGATACGCAGTATTTT; cdr3_aa: CASSLGQLQPADTQYF
j_call: TRBJ1-4; clone_size: NA; d_call: TRBD1; v_call: TRBV9; cdr3_length: 15; cdr3_nt: TGTGCCAGCAGCGAGACAGGGGGCGGGGATGAAAAACTGTTTTTT; cdr3_aa: CASSETGGGDEKLFF
j_call: TRBJ1-1; clone_size: NA; d_call: NA; v_call: TRBV2; cdr3_length: 13; cdr3_nt: TGTAAACATAATGGACACTCGAACACTGAAGCTTTCTTT; cdr3_aa: CKHNGHSNTEAFF
j_call: TRBJ2-7; clone_size: few; d_call: TRBD1; v_call: TRBV28; cdr3_length: 14; cdr3_nt: TGTGCCAGCAGGAAGACAGGGACCTCCTACGAGCAGTACTTC; cdr3_aa: CASRKTGTSYEQYF
j_call: TRBJ1-2; clone_size: NA; d_call: TRBD1; v_call: TRBV30; cdr3_length: 13; cdr3_nt: TGTGCCTGGAGTGGACAGGGCGGTCGGGGCTACACCTTC; cdr3_aa: CAWSGQGGRGYTF
j_call: TRBJ2-1; clone_size: NA; d_call: TRBD2; v_call: TRBV6-5; cdr3_length: 16; cdr3_nt: TGTGCCAGCAGTTACGGGGGTGCGGGAGGGTACAATGAGCAGTTCTTC; cdr3_aa: CASSYGGAGGYNEQFF
j_call: TRBJ1-1; clone_size: few; d_call: NA; v_call: TRBV2; cdr3_length: 15; cdr3_nt: TGTGCCAGCAGTCCCGTCCGGAAGGGGGAAACTGAAGCTTTCTTT; cdr3_aa: CASSPVRKGETEAFF
j_call: TRBJ2-1; clone_size: once; d_call: TRBD2; v_call: TRBV7-3; cdr3_length: 17; cdr3_nt: TGTGCCAGCAGCGGAGGGGTTCTAGCGGGAGGGGGGAATGAGCAGTTCTTC; cdr3_aa: CASSGGVLAGGGNEQFF
j_call: TRBJ2-5; clone_size: NA; d_call: NA; v_call: TRBV7-8; cdr3_length: 15; cdr3_nt: TGTGCCAGCAGCTTTTGGTCGGGGGTCCAAGAGACCCAGTACTTC; cdr3_aa: CASSFWSGVQETQYF
j_call: TRBJ2-7; clone_size: NA; d_call: NA; v_call: TRBV6-6; cdr3_length: 13; cdr3_nt: TGTGCCAGCAGTTACGGGACACGTTCCGAGCAGTACTTC; cdr3_aa: CASSYGTRSEQYF
j_call: TRBJ2-1; clone_size: NA; d_call: TRBD2; v_call: TRBV15; cdr3_length: 18; cdr3_nt: TGTGCCACCAGCAGAGATCTAGCGGGAGGGCCCTCCTACAATGAGCAGTTCTTC; cdr3_aa: CATSRDLAGGPSYNEQFF
j_call: TRBJ2-7; clone_size: NA; d_call: TRBD2; v_call: TRBV18; cdr3_length: 17; cdr3_nt: TGTGCCAGCTCACGCGGCGTTGAGGGACTAGCCCTCCACGAGCAGTACTTC; cdr3_aa: CASSRGVEGLALHEQYF
j_call: TRBJ1-2; clone_size: NA; d_call: TRBD1; v_call: TRBV4-2; cdr3_length: 18; cdr3_nt: TGTGCCAGCAGCCAAGGCCGGGACAGGTCTCTGGCTAACTATGGCTACACCTTC; cdr3_aa: CASSQGRDRSLANYGYTF
j_call: TRBJ1-2; clone_size: NA; d_call: TRBD1; v_call: TRBV29-1; cdr3_length: 13; cdr3_nt: TGCAGCGCCCTGGACAGGGCCAACTATGGCTACACCTTC; cdr3_aa: CSALDRANYGYTF
j_call: TRBJ1-5; clone_size: once; d_call: NA; v_call: TRBV6-1; cdr3_length: 17; cdr3_nt: TGTGCCAGCAGTGAAGGCGGCTCGGCAGCGGCTTATCAGCCCCAGCATTTT; cdr3_aa: CASSEGGSAAAYQPQHF
j_call: TRBJ1-4; clone_size: NA; d_call: NA; v_call: TRBV6-5; cdr3_length: 15; cdr3_nt: TGTGCCAGCAGTTACTCGATAGGGGCGTCGGGCGGACTGTTTTTT; cdr3_aa: CASSYSIGASGGLFF
j_call: TRBJ2-7; clone_size: NA; d_call: NA; v_call: TRBV29-1; cdr3_length: 12; cdr3_nt: TGCAGCGTTGAAGGACAGTCTTACGAGCAGTACTTC; cdr3_aa: CSVEGQSYEQYF
j_call: TRBJ2-7; clone_size: NA; d_call: NA; v_call: TRBV7-9; cdr3_length: 12; cdr3_nt: TGTGCCAGCAGCTCACGGGTCGGCGAGCAGTACTTC; cdr3_aa: CASSSRVGEQYF
j_call: TRBJ1-1; clone_size: NA; d_call: NA; v_call: TRBV5-8; cdr3_length: 15; cdr3_nt: TGTGCCAGCAGCTTGGAAGACAGAATGAACACTGAAGCTTTCTTT; cdr3_aa: CASSLEDRMNTEAFF
j_call: TRBJ1-2; clone_size: once; d_call: NA; v_call: TRBV5-1; cdr3_length: 14; cdr3_nt: TGCGCCAGCAGCTTGGACACACGGGGGGATGGCTACACCTTC; cdr3_aa: CASSLDTRGDGYTF
j_call: TRBJ2-7; clone_size: once; d_call: NA; v_call: TRBV6-5; cdr3_length: 15; cdr3_nt: TGTGCCAGCAGTTACGGCGGGTCGGGACTCGGAGAGCAGTACTTC; cdr3_aa: CASSYGGSGLGEQYF
j_call: TRBJ1-5; clone_size: few; d_call: NA; v_call: TRBV10-2; cdr3_length: 13; cdr3_nt: TGCGCCAGCGGAGACGATAGCAATCAGCCCCAGCATTTT; cdr3_aa: CASGDDSNQPQHF
j_call: TRBJ2-2; clone_size: NA; d_call: TRBD2; v_call: TRBV7-3; cdr3_length: 15; cdr3_nt: TGTGCCAGCAGCTTAGGCGGGAGTTTTAACGGGGAGCTGTTTTTT; cdr3_aa: CASSLGGSFNGELFF